This is a list of T cell receptor beta chains from one sample in a study of T-cell reconstitution after alpha-beta-depleted transplantation in children. TCRdb fed the PCR reads into MiXCR, producing one record per CDR3 protein. Of about 500,000 distinct CDR3 sequences listed, around a third were seen once; the top ten hold under 3%. Sequenced material: PBMCs from the stem cell graft donor, taken from the stem cell graft. Receptors originate from a human donor who donated a stem cell graft to a child with aplastic anemia. Both conserved end residues are part of each CDR3. Each record gives: V gene, D gene, clone size, J gene, CDR3 DNA, CDR3 protein. A D gene is named only where the DNA matches it firmly. Not all rows give a size; the values are once, few, many and, for expanded clones, a class.

TRBV5-1	TRBD2	.	TRBJ2-2	TGCGCCAGCAGCTTGGGAGCTAGCGGGAAGGACACCGGGGAGCTGTTTTTT	CASSLGASGKDTGELFF
TRBV12-3/TRBV12-4	.	few	TRBJ1-4	TGTGCCAGCAGACGGGGAGGTATAGGTGAAAAACTGTTTTTT	CASRRGGIGEKLFF
TRBV29-1	.	few	TRBJ1-2	TGCAGCGTTGGAGACGGTCCGAACGGCTACACCTTC	CSVGDGPNGYTF
TRBV11-2	.	.	TRBJ2-5	TGTGCCAGCAGACCATCCCCAGGGGGGCACTCGGCGGAGACCCAGTACTTC	CASRPSPGGHSAETQYF
TRBV29-1	.	.	TRBJ2-1	TGCAGCGTTGAAGTTTTATGGCGGGGACCAGCCCGCAATGAGCAGTTCTTC	CSVEVLWRGPARNEQFF
TRBV29-1	.	.	TRBJ2-1	TGCAGCGTTGCCTGGGGGAATGGCAATGAGCAGTTCTTC	CSVAWGNGNEQFF
TRBV27	.	.	TRBJ1-1	TGTGCCAGCAGGGTGAGACAGAACACTGAAGCTTTCTTT	CASRVRQNTEAFF
TRBV25-1	.	.	TRBJ1-4	TGTGCCAGCAGTGAATGGGCAGGGGAAGGAGAAAAACTGTTTTTT	CASSEWAGEGEKLFF
TRBV29-1	.	.	TRBJ1-1	TGCAGCGTTGACACAGGCTACGGAGCTTTCTTT	CSVDTGYGAFF
TRBV7-2	.	.	TRBJ2-3	TGTGCCAGCAGCTTAGATCAGTCCACAGATACGCAGTATTTT	CASSLDQSTDTQYF
TRBV6-2/TRBV6-3	TRBD1	.	TRBJ1-6	TGTGCCAGCAGTGCTCACGGGACAGGGAAATCACCCCTCCACTTT	CASSAHGTGKSPLHF
TRBV6-5	TRBD1	few	TRBJ2-5	TGTGCCAGCAGTTACCCGGGACAGGGGATGCGCGAGACCCAGTACTTC	CASSYPGQGMRETQYF
TRBV6-1	.	.	TRBJ2-7	TGTGCCAGCAACCCGGGACCATCCTACGAGCAGTACTTC	CASNPGPSYEQYF
TRBV5-1	.	.	TRBJ1-5	TGCGCCAGCAGCCCCGACGGGGGGAGGCGACAGCCCCAGCATTTT	CASSPDGGRRQPQHF
TRBV5-1	TRBD2	.	TRBJ2-1	TGCGCCAGCAGCCCGGCCCAGACTAAAGCGGGAGATGGGTACAATGAGCAGTTCTTC	CASSPAQTKAGDGYNEQFF
TRBV6-5	.	few	TRBJ2-3	TGTGCCAGCAGTTCCGGGAGTACTAGAGCAGATACGCAGTATTTT	CASSSGSTRADTQYF
TRBV20-1	.	.	TRBJ1-5	TGCAGTGCCGCCCCGGGGATCAATCAGCCCCAGCATTTT	CSAAPGINQPQHF
TRBV12-5	.	.	TRBJ1-2	TGTGCTAGTGGTGCCCTCATGGACACTCATGGCTACACCTTC	CASGALMDTHGYTF
TRBV10-3	.	.	TRBJ1-2	TGTGCCATCAGAGTAGGGACTATTGAAGATGATGGCTACACCTTC	CAIRVGTIEDDGYTF
TRBV5-6	TRBD1	.	TRBJ1-1	TGTGCCAGCAGAAAGGAGATGCAGGGGGACGCTGAAGCTTTCTTT	CASRKEMQGDAEAFF
TRBV7-3	.	few	TRBJ1-2	TGTGCCAGCAGCCCTCAGGGAGGAGGCTATGGCTACACCTTC	CASSPQGGGYGYTF
TRBV7-8	.	.	TRBJ1-2	TGTGCCAGCAGCTTAGCGCGGGCAGGGGAGGCTGGCTACACCTTC	CASSLARAGEAGYTF
TRBV29-1	.	.	TRBJ1-2	TGCAGCCTCGGTGACAGTCAAAACTATGGCTACACCTTC	CSLGDSQNYGYTF
TRBV4-3	.	few	TRBJ2-2	TGCGCCAGCTCCAGGTCCCGCACCGGGGAGCTGTTTTTT	CASSRSRTGELFF
TRBV29-1	.	.	TRBJ1-2	TGCAGCGCTATAACAGGAGGAGCTAACTATGGCTACACCTTC	CSAITGGANYGYTF
TRBV6-2/TRBV6-3	TRBD2	.	TRBJ2-7	TGTGCCAGCACCCGGACTAGCGTCTCCTACGAGCAGTACTTC	CASTRTSVSYEQYF
TRBV29-1	TRBD1	few	TRBJ2-3	TGCAGCGTAACAGGGGTCGGGGATACGCAGTATTTT	CSVTGVGDTQYF
TRBV6-2/TRBV6-3	.	few	TRBJ1-6	TGTGCCAGCAGTTACACAGTTCCGCCCCTCCACTTT	CASSYTVPPLHF
TRBV6-5	.	.	TRBJ2-5	TGTGCCAGCAGTCTCCGGGGTGCAGAGACCCAGTACTTC	CASSLRGAETQYF
TRBV5-6	.	few	TRBJ2-3	TGTGCCAGCAGCGCCTTGGGGTCACGGAACACAGATACGCAGTATTTT	CASSALGSRNTDTQYF
TRBV10-3	TRBD1	.	TRBJ2-5	TGTGCCATCAATAAAGGACAGGGTCAAGAGACCCAGTACTTC	CAINKGQGQETQYF
TRBV19	.	.	TRBJ2-7	TGTGCCAGTAGTATTGGCAGCACCTACGAGCAGTACTTC	CASSIGSTYEQYF
TRBV7-9	.	.	TRBJ1-5	TGTGCCAGCAGCTTAAAGGGGGATCAGCCCCAGCATTTT	CASSLKGDQPQHF
TRBV11-2	.	.	TRBJ2-3	TGTGCCAGCAGCTTAGAGGGCGGGTATGGCGGAGATACGCAGTATTTT	CASSLEGGYGGDTQYF
TRBV3-1	.	.	TRBJ2-3	TGTGCCAGCAGCCACGGCAGGGGTAGCACAGATACGCAATATTTT	CASSHGRGSTDTQYF
TRBV28	.	.	TRBJ1-2	TGTGCCAGCAGTTTAACGACCGGGACTCTCGCTAGCGGCTACACCTTC	CASSLTTGTLASGYTF
TRBV24-1	TRBD1	.	TRBJ2-3	TGTGCCACCAGCACCGGGACAGGGGTTACAGATACGCAGTATTTT	CATSTGTGVTDTQYF
TRBV7-2	.	.	TRBJ2-7	TGTGCCAGCAGCCCCAGCCGCTCATGGGACGAGCAGTACTTC	CASSPSRSWDEQYF
TRBV9	.	.	TRBJ1-1	TGTGCCGATTGCAAGGGAGGAAAGTGGGACACTGAAGCTTTCTTT	CADCKGGKWDTEAFF
TRBV6-5	TRBD1	few	TRBJ2-1	TGTGCCAGCAGTTACCCGACAGGGAATAAAAATGAGCAGTTCTTC	CASSYPTGNKNEQFF
TRBV5-6	.	.	TRBJ1-5	TGTGCCAGCAGCTTATTTCGAGGACAGAGCAATCAGCCCCAGCATTTT	CASSLFRGQSNQPQHF
TRBV5-1	TRBD1	once	TRBJ2-7	TGCGCCAGCAGCGGGGGCCGACAGGGATCCTACGAGCAGTACTTC	CASSGGRQGSYEQYF
TRBV19	TRBD1	.	TRBJ1-1	TGTGCCAGTAGGGACCGGGACAGGATACCGAACACTGAAGCTTTCTTT	CASRDRDRIPNTEAFF
TRBV18	TRBD1	few	TRBJ2-3	TGTGCCAGCTCACCACAGGGGGCCAGGGCAGATACGCAGTATTTT	CASSPQGARADTQYF
TRBV2	.	.	TRBJ2-7	TGTGCCAGCAGTGACGTGACAGCTTCCTACGAGCAGTACTTC	CASSDVTASYEQYF
TRBV20-1	TRBD1	few	TRBJ2-4	TGCAGTGCCCTACCGTTGGGGACAGGGAGAAACATTCAGTACTTC	CSALPLGTGRNIQYF
TRBV7-2	TRBD1	.	TRBJ2-7	TGTGCCAGCAGACCGACAGGGGTTGCCTACGAGCAGTACTTC	CASRPTGVAYEQYF
TRBV29-1	TRBD1	.	TRBJ2-3	TGCAGCGTTGAAGATCCCACAGACAGGGGATTATCCAGAGATACGCAGTATTTT	CSVEDPTDRGLSRDTQYF
TRBV27	.	.	TRBJ2-1	TGTGCCAGCAGTTCGAACTGGGGGAATGAGCAGTTCTTC	CASSSNWGNEQFF
TRBV6-1	TRBD2	.	TRBJ2-4	TGTGCCAGCAGGCGTACTAGCGGGGAAAACATTCAGTACTTC	CASRRTSGENIQYF
TRBV5-3	.	.	TRBJ2-5	TGTGCCAGAAGCTTGGCCCGGCAGGTCCAAGAGACCCAGTACTTC	CARSLARQVQETQYF
TRBV12-3/TRBV12-4	.	.	TRBJ2-5	TGTGCCAGCAGTTTTTCGGGAGTTCGGGAGACCCAGTACTTC	CASSFSGVRETQYF
TRBV18	.	.	TRBJ2-5	TGTGCCAGCTCACCTGGCGGAGTAGAGACCCAGTACTTC	CASSPGGVETQYF
TRBV5-1	TRBD1	.	TRBJ2-3	TGCGCCAGCAGCTGGGGGGACAGGGGGAGAAGCACAGATACGCAGTATTTT	CASSWGDRGRSTDTQYF
TRBV20-1	TRBD1	few	TRBJ1-2	TGCAGTGCTACGACAGGGGGTCACTATGGCTACACCTTC	CSATTGGHYGYTF
TRBV3-1	TRBD1	.	TRBJ2-7	TGTGCCAGCAGCCACCACAGGGATTCAGGGGGCGAGCAGTACTTC	CASSHHRDSGGEQYF
TRBV30	.	few	TRBJ1-6	TGTGCCTGGAGGGGAAATTCACCCCTCCACTTT	CAWRGNSPLHF
TRBV18	.	few	TRBJ1-1	TGTGCCAGCTCACCATCAGCAGGGTTTGAAGCTTTCTTT	CASSPSAGFEAFF
TRBV6-5	.	.	TRBJ2-1	TGTGCCAGCAGTTCCCAGGGGGGGTACGGGAATGAGCAGTTCTTC	CASSSQGGYGNEQFF